Following are 32 T cell receptor beta chains from one sample sequenced in a study of response to subunit inactivated influenza vaccine. TCRdb fed the RT-PCR reads into MiXCR, producing one record per CDR3 protein. Among about 700,000 distinct CDR3 sequences listed, roughly 14% were seen once. The source was PBMCs from blood, collected 11 to 12 days after vaccination. These receptor sequences come from a man aged 50 to 60 who received an inactivated influenza vaccine.

This clonotype was detected ten times or more. The chain joins TRBV6-4 to TRBJ2-3, with D hard to call. Trimming removed 4 bases at V and 2 bases at J, with 7 bases between. This CDR3 has 13 residues. From germline, CDR1 is MRHNA and CDR2 SNTAGT. For the CDR3, the DNA is TGTGCCAGCAGTGTCTACTACACAGATACGCAGTATTTT. Amino acids: CASSVYYTDTQYF.

This clonotype has more than one count but fewer than ten. This sequence joins TRBV7-2 and TRBJ2-3; 9 bases fit TRBD2. Germline V gene data show CDR1 as SGHTA and CDR2 as FQGNSA. This CDR3 region has 17 residues. After removal of 4 bases from V and 4 bases from J, the junction contained 12 bases not matched to a gene. CDR3 DNA: TGTGCCAGCAGCTGGAATAGCGGGAGCCGAGGGGCAGATACGCAGTATTTT. It encodes CASSWNSGSRGADTQYF. The variable domain in full, with the rest retrieved from reference TRBV7-2 and TRBJ2-3, is GAGVSQSPSNKVTEKGKDVELRCDPISGHTALYWYRQSLGQGLEFLIYFQGNSAPDKSGLPSDRFSAERTGGSVSTLTIQRTQQEDSAVYLCASSWNSGSRGADTQYFGPGTRLTVL.

V and J are TRBV4-2 and TRBJ2-4; maybe TRBD2 (7 bases). This CDR3 is built from 16 residues. The germline gives CDR1 LGHNA, CDR2 YNFKEQ. V lost 3 bases, J lost 0 bases, and 12 bases lay in between. For the CDR3, the DNA is TGTGCCAGCAGCCACGCGGGGGCTAAAGCCAAAAACATTCAGTACTTC. Protein: CASSHAGAKAKNIQYF.

This clonotype came up a few times. The CDR3 DNA reads TGTGCCAGCAGTTACCGGCCCCGCGGAGCATACGAGCAGTACTTC. Its translation: CASSYRPRGAYEQYF. The chain links TRBV6-2 or TRBV6-3 to TRBJ2-7, with D uncertain. The CDR3 is 15 residues long. The germline V and J ends were trimmed by 2 bases and 4 bases, with 15 bases remaining between them. Germline loops: CDR1 MNHEY, CDR2 SVGEGT.

This clonotype was counted only a few times. This chain joins TRBV27 and TRBJ1-4; 7 nucleotides align to TRBD1. Germline CDR1 MNHEY, CDR2 SMNVEV (reference sequence). J lost 4 bases, V lost 5 bases, and 7 bases had no gene match. The CDR3 extends over 15 amino acids. CDR3: CASSRSPGGNEKLFF. In DNA form, the CDR3 reads TGTGCCAGCAGTCGGTCTCCAGGGGGTAATGAAAAACTGTTTTTT.

This clonotype has a handful of counts. The gene calls are TRBV12-3 or TRBV12-4 and TRBJ2-5, with TRBD1 matching 7 bases. There are 14 residues in the CDR3. Trimming cost V 1 base and J 7 bases; bases outside gene matches: 6. For the CDR3, the DNA is TGTGCCAGCAGTTTAGACCAGGGGGTATGGACCCAGTACTTC. It encodes CASSLDQGVWTQYF.

The rearrangement uses TRBV7-2 and TRBJ2-3, with a tentative D call TRBD2 (6 bases). Germline CDR1 SGHTA, CDR2 FQGNSA. V lost 1 base and J 6 bases, leaving 14 bases between the germline ends. This CDR3 spans 15 amino acids. The CDR3 sequence: CASSLVAGLGDTQYF. Written as DNA, the CDR3 is TGTGCCAGCAGCTTAGTTGCGGGATTAGGGGATACGCAGTATTTT.

The chain uses TRBV7-2 and TRBJ2-1, with D perhaps TRBD1 (5 bases). The CDR3 runs 15 residues. The germline CDR1 and CDR2 sequences are SGHTA and FQGNSA. V lost 2 bases and J 2 bases, leaving 10 bases between the germline ends. CDR3 protein: CASSLSQGTYNEQFF. The CDR3 DNA reads as TGTGCCAGCAGCTTATCCCAGGGAACCTACAATGAGCAGTTCTTC.

CDR3 coding DNA: TGTGCCAGCAGTTTGGACGGGGTCCTAGGGTCACCCCTCCACTTT. It specifies CASSLDGVLGSPLHF. This chain uses TRBV12-3 or TRBV12-4 with TRBJ1-6, with D unresolved. With 3 bases removed from V and 10 bases from J, the gap between germline ends came to 16 bases. The CDR3 consists of 15 residues.

The chain carries TRBV30 and TRBJ1-6; 8 bases match TRBD1. The CDR3 sequence is 14 residues long. Germline CDR1 reads GTSNPN; CDR2 reads SVGIG (reference sequence). V lost 3 bases to trimming and J lost 14 bases; unmatched junction nucleotides: 12. The CDR3 region has the DNA TGTGCCTGGAGAAGGGACAGGCGGCACAGGACCCTCCACTTT. It translates to CAWRRDRRHRTLHF.

This clonotype was seen more than once but under ten times. This chain joins TRBV5-1 and TRBJ2-7, with unresolved D. Trimming removed 4 bases at V and 2 bases at J, with 13 bases between. The CDR3 extends over 14 amino acids. Germline CDR1 is SGHRS and CDR2 is YFSETQ. The CDR3 loop is CASSPGQQTYEQYF. Here the CDR3 DNA reads TGCGCCAGCAGCCCCGGGCAGCAGACCTACGAGCAGTACTTC.

This clonotype has a handful of counts. The chain uses TRBV7-8 and TRBJ1-1, with a tentative D call TRBD1 (5 bases). V was cut by 0 bases and J by 3 bases, with 8 bases left in between. The CDR3 is 14 amino acids. Per germline, CDR1 SGHVS and CDR2 FQNEAQ. The CDR3 nucleotides read TGTGCCAGCAGCTTAGCGGGGCGGTACACTGAAGCTTTCTTT. This sequence encodes CASSLAGRYTEAFF.

This chain uses TRBV4-1 with TRBJ1-2; no firm D call. Trimming took 1 base from V and 4 from J, leaving 13 bases between them. The CDR3 has 15 amino acids. Germline loops: CDR1 MGHRA, CDR2 YSYEKL. CDR3 in DNA: TGCGCCAGCAGCCAAGGTTCCAGCCGATTCTATGGCTACACCTTC. Translation gives CASSQGSSRFYGYTF.

The rearrangement links TRBV7-9 to TRBJ1-4; D gene uncertain. The germline gives CDR1 SEHNR, CDR2 FQNEAQ (reference sequence). V gave up 3 bases and J gave up 2 bases, with 13 bases separating them. The CDR3 runs to 16 residues. CDR3 region: CASSFLEVPTNEKLFF. In DNA, the CDR3 is TGTGCCAGCAGCTTTTTAGAGGTTCCGACTAATGAAAAACTGTTTTTT.

The chain joins TRBV3-1 to TRBJ2-6; a weak D match, TRBD2 (5 bases). The CDR3 length is 15 residues. The germline CDR1 and CDR2 sequences are LGHDT and YNNKEL (reference sequence). V lost 1 base, J lost 5 bases, and 9 bases lay in between. CDR3 sequence (DNA): TGTGCCAGCAGCCAAGCCCGGGGATGGGCCAACGTCCTGACTTTC. Translated: CASSQARGWANVLTF.

The V call is TRBV9, the J call TRBJ2-1; D remains unclear. The CDR3 runs 14 residues. Trimming stripped 5 bases from V and 0 bases from J, with 9 bases between. Per the germline V gene, CDR1 is SGDLS and CDR2 is YYNGEE. The CDR3 sequence: CASRGDSSYNEQFF. In nucleotides, the CDR3 is TGTGCCAGCAGGGGCGATAGCTCCTACAATGAGCAGTTCTTC. Full variable domain (missing parts from reference TRBV9 and TRBJ2-1): DSGVTQTPKHLITATGQRVTLRCSPRSGDLSVYWYQQSLDQGLQFLIQYYNGEERAKGNILERFSAQQFPDLHSELNLSSLELGDSALYFCASRGDSSYNEQFFGPGTRLTVL.

As for this clonotype: An end of the junction does not agree with germline; a read error may underlie this. This chain connects TRBV12-3 or TRBV12-4 to TRBJ2-5, with 12 bases fitting TRBD2. The CDR3 runs to 15 residues. CDR3 residues: CASSLTSGSWFSTNF. The CDR3 nucleotides are TGTGCCAGCAGTCTGACTAGCGGGAGTTGGTTCTCCACGAACTTC.

Ten or more counts support this clonotype. V is TRBV3-1 and J is TRBJ2-3; 7 bases map to TRBD1. The germline gives CDR1 LGHDT, CDR2 YNNKEL (reference sequence). The CDR3 spans 14 residues. Unmatched junction bases numbered 5, after V lost 2 bases and J lost 6 bases. The DNA for the CDR3 is TGTGCCAGCAGCCAATTACAGGGGCCGGATACGCAGTATTTT. The encoded protein is CASSQLQGPDTQYF.

This clonotype appeared once. The chain recombines TRBV11-3 with TRBJ2-2; D is perhaps TRBD1 or TRBD2 (5 bases each). Germline V gene data show CDR1 as SGHNT and CDR2 as YENEEA. Trimming took 5 bases from V and 8 from J, leaving 15 bases between them. The CDR3 is 14 amino acids. The CDR3 is CASSPDRGAGELFF. The CDR3 DNA sequence: TGTGCCAGCAGCCCCGACCGGGGCGCGGGGGAGCTGTTTTTT.

The table lists this clonotype with a few counts. The rearrangement uses TRBV4-3 and TRBJ1-6, with D possibly matching TRBD1 (5 bases). The V and J ends lost 0 bases and 6 bases respectively, with 9 bases between them. In germline, CDR1 is LGHNA, CDR2 YSLEER. The CDR3 runs to 15 residues. The CDR3 loop is CASSQDRAANSPLHF. The CDR3 DNA follows: TGCGCCAGCAGCCAAGACAGGGCAGCTAATTCACCCCTCCACTTT.

The chain uses TRBV12-3 or TRBV12-4 and TRBJ2-5; D remains ambiguous. The CDR3 has 14 residues. Trimming shortened V by 4 bases and J by 2 bases, and 11 bases separated the two germline ends. Here the CDR3 DNA reads TGTGCCAGCAGTTGGCTAGGTAGTCAAGAGACCCAGTACTTC. Protein: CASSWLGSQETQYF.

This clonotype has just a few counts. V usage is TRBV20-1 and J usage is TRBJ2-1, with TRBD2 matching 16 bases. Trimming cost V 3 bases and J 1 base; bases outside gene matches: 9. Germline loops: CDR1 DFQATT, CDR2 SNEGSKA (reference sequence). The CDR3 has 19 residues. CDR3: CSARGLAGGSLRSYNEQFF. The CDR3, as DNA: TGCAGTGCTAGGGGACTAGCGGGAGGGAGTTTACGTTCCTACAATGAGCAGTTCTTC.

This chain connects TRBV7-2 to TRBJ1-1; the match to TRBD1 covers 7 bases. The CDR3 loop spans 13 amino acids. V lost 1 base and J lost 9; bases outside the gene matches: 5. The germline V gene has CDR1 SGHTA and CDR2 FQGNSA. In DNA, the CDR3 is TGTGCCAGCAGCTTAGAAGGCAGGGGGAAAGCTTTCTTT. It codes for CASSLEGRGKAFF.

The gene calls are TRBV20-1 and TRBJ2-1; TRBD1 aligns across 7 bases. V was clipped by 5 bases and J by 4 bases; unmatched bases: 8. The CDR3 runs 14 residues. CDR1 and CDR2 (germline): DFQATT, SNEGSKA (reference sequence). CDR3 sequence reads: CSAARDRLYNEQFF. CDR3 bases: TGCAGTGCTGCTCGGGACAGATTATACAATGAGCAGTTCTTC.

This clonotype was detected ten times or more. This chain joins TRBV12-3 or TRBV12-4 and TRBJ2-2; weak D call: TRBD2 (5 bases). V lost 0 bases and J 0 bases, leaving 11 bases between the germline ends. There are 17 residues in the CDR3. CDR3 DNA sequence: TGTGCCAGCAGTTTAGCGCCAAGCGGATCGAACACCGGGGAGCTGTTTTTT. This gives the protein CASSLAPSGSNTGELFF.

V usage is TRBV15 and J usage is TRBJ1-1; a weak D match, TRBD1 (5 bases). This CDR3 has 15 amino acids. The V gene lost 3 bases and the J gene lost 4 bases, with 15 bases spanning the gap. Germline V gene data show CDR1 as LNHNV and CDR2 as YYDKDF (reference sequence). The CDR3 spells CATSSAGGVGTEAFF. As DNA, the CDR3 is TGTGCCACCAGCAGCGCCGGGGGGGTCGGCACTGAAGCTTTCTTT.

The J gene is TRBJ2-5, the V gene TRBV7-3; D tentatively reads TRBD1 or TRBD2 (5 bases each). Germline values: CDR1 SGHTA, CDR2 FQGTGA. The CDR3 totals 15 residues. The V end was cut by 3 bases, the J end by 2 bases, with 13 bases between. CDR3 in DNA: TGTGCCAGCAGCTTCGGGGACCGACCACAAGAGACCCAGTACTTC. It yields the protein CASSFGDRPQETQYF.

In its sample, this clonotype was seen a few times. The V gene is TRBV20-1, the J gene TRBJ2-1; D assignment may be TRBD1 or TRBD2 (5 bases each). CDR3 size: 14 residues. The V end was cut by 5 bases, the J end by 0 bases, with 11 bases between. CDR1 DFQATT and CDR2 SNEGSKA come from the germline V gene (reference sequence). The CDR3 sequence is CSADSGSSYNEQFF. In DNA, the CDR3 is TGCAGTGCTGACAGCGGTAGCTCCTACAATGAGCAGTTCTTC.

This clonotype was observed many times. The rearrangement uses TRBV25-1 and TRBJ2-1; D might be TRBD2 (5 bases). Germline CDR1 and CDR2: MGHDK and SYGVNS. The CDR3 covers 12 residues. V shed 5 bases and J shed 9 bases, with 11 bases lying between them. As DNA, the CDR3 is TGTGCCAGCAGTCACCGGGCGGGTGAGCAGTTCTTC. This translates into CASSHRAGEQFF.

Details on this clonotype: Possible read error: a much larger clone is one base away. The J gene is TRBJ2-7, the V gene TRBV6-2 or TRBV6-3, with 9 nucleotides matching TRBD1. CDR1 and CDR2 from the germline V gene are MNHEY and SVGEGT. The CDR3 is 15 residues long. The CDR3 is CASTDRGEDSYEHYF. The DNA of the CDR3 is TGTGCCAGCACCGACAGGGGGGAGGATTCCTACGAGCACTACTTC.

V is TRBV6-5 and J is TRBJ1-3, with D perhaps matching TRBD1 (5 bases). Germline V lookup: CDR1 MNHEY, CDR2 SVGAGI. Deletions cut 2 bases from V and 0 bases from J, with 11 bases between. The CDR3 extends over 16 amino acids. CDR3: CASSYARQSSGNTIYF. The CDR3 DNA reads TGTGCCAGCAGTTACGCCAGACAGAGCTCTGGAAACACCATATATTTT.

The rearrangement links TRBV7-2 to TRBJ2-1; TRBD2 is a possible D gene (6 bases). CDR1 and CDR2 from the germline V gene are SGHTA and FQGNSA. CDR3 size: 16 residues. V was trimmed by 2 bases and J by 4 bases, leaving 15 bases between them. The DNA of the CDR3 is TGTGCCAGCAGCTTACTCGGCGGGGAGAGATACAATGAGCAGTTCTTC. It specifies CASSLLGGERYNEQFF. Together with reference TRBV7-2 and TRBJ2-1, the CDR3 gives the full variable domain: GAGVSQSPSNKVTEKGKDVELRCDPISGHTALYWYRQSLGQGLEFLIYFQGNSAPDKSGLPSDRFSAERTGGSVSTLTIQRTQQEDSAVYLCASSLLGGERYNEQFFGPGTRLTVL.